Included here is one T cell receptor beta chain sequence, with context. The target antigen is unknown. Other DNA sequences in the same sample also yield this CDR3. Profiling relied on immunoSEQ multiplex PCR, and the TCRdb table lists in-frame clones only, not all of them. The data contain under 2.5 million clones, 92% of them singletons. The sample originates from a study of shared clonotypes between healthy human individuals. Study background: Three CD4 naive, three CD4 memory, two CD8 naive and one CD8 memory plate were used per donor. Study findings and constraints: The generation probabilities recorded for non-shared clonotypes fell below those of clonotypes shared by all four donors. It was expected that sequencing depth would affect clonotype sharing among donors. The sole specimen, blood, was sampled, and tissue repertoires likely differ.

This TCR came from a man between 18 and 29 years old in good health. Some clones in this sample may be carry-over from other donors' samples. Sequencing was done on a sample of naive CD4+ T cells from PBMCs. Indicated subset: CD45RA+ positively selected.

The CDR3 DNA is TGTGCCAGCAGCTTACTGGGGTACGAGCAGTACTTC. Translation: CASSLLGYEQYF. This chain links TRBV7-8 with TRBJ2-7; D is unclear. Trimming stripped 2 bases from V and 4 bases from J, with 6 bases between. Germline V gene sequence: CDR1 SGHVS, CDR2 FQNEAQ. The CDR3 is 12 amino acids.